These 8 T cell receptor beta chains share one sample of origin, sequenced in a study of control samples from healthy donors and cancer patients. Produced via immunoSEQ multiplex PCR; TCRdb's table is partial and in-frame only. The repertoire consists of some 100,000 clones, with 75% to 95% occurring once and the leading ten covering roughly 4%. Sequencing was performed on blood. These receptors all come from a human donor in good health. The donor label of this sample is uncertain.

The V call is TRBV5-5, the J call TRBJ2-2, with D perhaps matching TRBD1 (5 bases). This CDR3 contains 16 residues. Germline values: CDR1 SGHKS, CDR2 YYEKEE (reference sequence). Trimming removed 4 bases at V and 3 bases at J, with 16 bases between. This CDR3 is CASSLGLFRDTGELFF. CDR3 DNA: TGTGCCAGCAGCCTGGGGCTATTTAGGGACACCGGGGAGCTGTTTTTT.

The rearrangement joins TRBV5-4 to TRBJ2-3; D remains unclear. The V gene's germline CDR1 is SGHNT and CDR2 YYREEE (reference sequence). The CDR3 sequence is 14 residues long. V shed 4 bases and J shed 3 bases, with 12 bases lying between them. The CDR3 is CASSKGLETDTQYF. The CDR3 DNA reads TGTGCCAGCAGCAAGGGCCTAGAGACAGATACGCAGTATTTT.

CDR3 sequence: CASRGPSSYEQYF. CDR3 DNA: TGCGCCAGCAGGGGGCCGAGCTCCTACGAGCAGTACTTC. This chain joins TRBV10-2 and TRBJ2-7, with D maybe TRBD1 (5 bases). V shed 6 bases and J shed 0 bases, with 9 bases lying between them. The CDR3 totals 13 residues. Looked up from germline, CDR1 is WSHSY and CDR2 is SAAADI.

About this clone itself: This same CDR3 is encoded by further DNA sequences in the sample. The CDR3, as DNA: TGCAGCGTCGGACAGGGTAGAACTGAAGCTTTCTTT. Protein sequence: CSVGQGRTEAFF. This chain joins TRBV29-1 and TRBJ1-1; the match to TRBD1 covers 8 bases. Trimming at V came to 6 bases and at J to 5 bases, leaving 5 bases not matched to a gene. Germline lookup yields CDR1 SQVTM and CDR2 ANQGSEA. The CDR3 has 12 amino acids.

This rearrangement joins TRBV14 to TRBJ1-2; 7 bases are a match to TRBD1. Looked up from germline, CDR1 is SGHDN and CDR2 is FVKESK. Unmatched junction bases numbered 9, after V lost 4 bases and J lost 4 bases. This CDR3 region has 15 residues. Written as DNA, the CDR3 is TGTGCCAGCAGCCCTAGGACAGGAGGGAGCTATGGCTACACCTTC. It codes for CASSPRTGGSYGYTF.

V and J are TRBV3-1 (or the pseudogene TRBV3-2) and TRBJ1-1, with D unresolved. Per the germline V gene, CDR1 is LGHDT and CDR2 is YNNKEL (reference sequence). This CDR3 region has 14 residues. V lost 5 bases, J lost 4 bases, and 14 bases lay in between. The DNA of the CDR3 is TGTGCCAGCAGCTTCGATATTATGGTCACTGAAGCTTTCTTT. The encoded protein is CASSFDIMVTEAFF.

This rearrangement joins TRBV6-1 to TRBJ1-3; 7 bases fit TRBD1. With 3 bases clipped from V and 0 bases from J, the junction kept 5 bases outside the gene matches. Germline V CDR1 and CDR2: MNHNS, SASEGT. This CDR3 has 16 amino acids. The CDR3 spells CASSDQGQPSGNTIYF. The CDR3, as DNA: TGTGCCAGCAGTGATCAGGGACAGCCCTCTGGAAACACCATATATTTT.

This clone has only one observation. The chain carries TRBV19 and TRBJ1-1; no reliable D call. Trimming cost V 3 bases and J 6 bases, with 20 bases left between them. The CDR3 sequence is 16 residues long. The germline CDR1 and CDR2 sequences are LNHDA and SQIVND (reference sequence). In DNA, the CDR3 is TGTGCCAGTAGTATTCTGGAGTTGGATGGTAGCGCTGAAGCTTTCTTT. Translation gives CASSILELDGSAEAFF.